This is a list of T cell receptor beta chains from one sample in a study of spatial heterogeneity in lung cancer. A single record per CDR3 protein comes from TCRdb applying MiXCR to the 5' RACE reads. This table holds tens of thousands of distinct CDR3 sequences, about an eighth found once. This specimen consisted of PBMCs, obtained at surgery. These receptors were obtained from a male donor with early-stage non-small cell lung cancer. Both conserved end residues are part of each CDR3. D genes are given only for firm matches. Clone sizes are given selectively: once, few, many, or a class where the clone is expanded.

V	J	size	D	DNA	CDR3
TRBV4-1	TRBJ2-6	few	.	TGCGCCAGCAGCCAATTTTATTCCCGGAGACAGGCAGACTCTGGGGCCAACGTCCTGACTTTC	CASSQFYSRRQADSGANVLTF
TRBV20-1	TRBJ1-4	.	.	TGCAGTGCTAGAGATCGTCTACTATCCGAAAAACTGTTTTTT	CSARDRLLSEKLFF
TRBV6-2/TRBV6-3	TRBJ2-7	few	TRBD1	TGTGCCAGCAGGCAACTAATGACAGGGAGCGAGCAGTACTTC	CASRQLMTGSEQYF
TRBV20-1	TRBJ2-3	.	TRBD2	TGCAGTGCCTTCCCCGGGACTAGCGGGGGGGCAACAGATACGCAGTATTTT	CSAFPGTSGGATDTQYF
TRBV13	TRBJ2-3	.	TRBD1	TGTGCCAGCAGCTCCCAGGGGGCCATAGATACGCAGTATTTT	CASSSQGAIDTQYF
TRBV6-1	TRBJ2-1	.	.	TGTGCCAGCCAGGGACTTTTCTCGGTCAATGAGCAGTTCTTC	CASQGLFSVNEQFF
TRBV6-1	TRBJ2-5	.	TRBD2	TGTGCCAGCAGTGAAGATAGCGGGAGCGGGGAGACCCAGTACTTC	CASSEDSGSGETQYF
TRBV28	TRBJ2-5	few	TRBD1	TGTGCCAGCGCGCATAGCGCTCGGGACAGACAAGAGACCCAGTACTTC	CASAHSARDRQETQYF
TRBV3-1	TRBJ2-7	few	.	TGTGCCAGCAGCCCAGTCCACGGTCCCTACGAGCAGTACTTC	CASSPVHGPYEQYF
TRBV5-1	TRBJ2-1	few	TRBD2	TGCGCCAGCAGCCCCGGACTAGCGTATGAGCAGTTCTTC	CASSPGLAYEQFF
TRBV7-9	TRBJ2-1	few	.	TGTGCCAGCAGATTAAACAATGAGCAGTTCTTC	CASRLNNEQFF
TRBV20-1	TRBJ2-1	many	.	TGCAGTGCTAGAACCGGGAGTAGCTCCTACAATGAGCAGTTCTTC	CSARTGSSSYNEQFF
TRBV29-1	TRBJ2-1	few	.	TGCAGCGTTGACGGGACCCAATACAATGAGCAGTTCTTC	CSVDGTQYNEQFF
TRBV7-2	TRBJ2-1	.	TRBD1	TGTGCCAGCAGCCTTTACAGGGGTAATGAGCAGTTCTTC	CASSLYRGNEQFF
TRBV18	TRBJ2-5	few	TRBD2	TGTGCCAGCTCACCACCTCAAGCGGGGGGTGAGACCCAGTACTTC	CASSPPQAGGETQYF
TRBV5-1	TRBJ2-2	few	TRBD1	TGCGCCAGCAGCTTGACCGGGACAGGGAGTCCCGGGGAGCTGTTTTTT	CASSLTGTGSPGELFF
TRBV12-3/TRBV12-4	TRBJ2-7	.	.	TGTGCCAGCAGAACCGGATCCCCCCCCTACGAGCAGTACTTC	CASRTGSPPYEQYF
TRBV29-1	TRBJ1-1	few	.	TGCAGCGTTGATCCCATGAACACTGAAGCTTTCTTT	CSVDPMNTEAFF
TRBV28	TRBJ1-1	.	.	TGTGCCAGCAGTCCGCGGACAGCTAACACTGAAGCTTTCTTT	CASSPRTANTEAFF
TRBV7-3	TRBJ1-1	.	TRBD1	TGTGCCAGCAGCCCGATCGACAGGGGACGCACTGAAGCTTTCTTT	CASSPIDRGRTEAFF
TRBV2	TRBJ2-7	many	.	TGTGCCAGCAGTCAGGGTAGGGGCTACGAGCAGTACTTC	CASSQGRGYEQYF
TRBV5-8	TRBJ1-4	few	TRBD1	TGTGCCAGCAGCTTGGGAAGGGGGCTAGCATCGTTGTTTTTT	CASSLGRGLASLFF
TRBV9	TRBJ2-1	many	TRBD2	TGTGCCAGCAGCTACGGACTAGCGGGGCCTGAGGGGAGTGAGCAGTTCTTC	CASSYGLAGPEGSEQFF
TRBV6-2/TRBV6-3	TRBJ2-6	few	.	TGTGCCAGCAGAAGGACGAGCGCAACGTCTGGGGCCAACGTCCTGACTTTC	CASRRTSATSGANVLTF
TRBV20-1	TRBJ2-3	few	TRBD2	TGCAGTGCTAGGACAGCCCCGGGACTAGCGGGAGGAGATACGCAGTATTTT	CSARTAPGLAGGDTQYF
TRBV6-6	TRBJ2-7	few	TRBD1	TGTGCCAGCGGCCGCCCGGGACAGGTAAACTACGAGCAGTACTTC	CASGRPGQVNYEQYF
TRBV28	TRBJ2-1	many	TRBD1	TGTGCCAGCAGACTCGGACAGGGGGCTATCAATGAGCAGTTCTTC	CASRLGQGAINEQFF
TRBV7-9	TRBJ2-3	few	.	TGTGCCAGCAGCTTAGGATTCTACACAGATACGCAGTATTTT	CASSLGFYTDTQYF
TRBV5-5	TRBJ2-3	many	.	TGTGCCAGCAGCTTTGGAGATACGCAGTATTTT	CASSFGDTQYF
TRBV28	TRBJ1-2	few	.	TGTGCCAGCAGTTTACTGGACAGAATATCGTATGGCTACACCTTC	CASSLLDRISYGYTF
TRBV7-9	TRBJ1-2	.	.	TGTGCCAGCAGCTTAGACCCCGGCAGCTACACCTTC	CASSLDPGSYTF
TRBV6-2/TRBV6-3	TRBJ2-1	many	TRBD2	TGTGCCAGCAGTTTCGGACTAGCGGGGGGCAATGAGCAGTTCTTC	CASSFGLAGGNEQFF
TRBV28	TRBJ2-3	.	.	TGTGCCAGCAGCCCCCAAGGTGGGAAAACGGATACGCAGTATTTT	CASSPQGGKTDTQYF
TRBV9	TRBJ2-4	few	.	TGTGCCAGCAGCGCCCTCTCTCTCCCCGGAAACATTCAGTACTTC	CASSALSLPGNIQYF
TRBV28	TRBJ2-5	.	.	TGTGCCAGCAGTTTTTCCGGGACGGAAGAGACCCAGTACTTC	CASSFSGTEETQYF